Listed below are T cell receptor beta chains from one sample, sequenced in a study of chemoradiotherapy in HPV16-positive cancers. Profiling relied on immunoSEQ multiplex PCR, and the TCRdb table lists in-frame clones only, not all of them. The profile covers roughly 25,000 clones, with around 94% appearing a single time and 2.7% taken by the ten largest. This material was acquired from a patient who underwent chemoradiotherapy. The origin of the receptors is a human donor with HPV-associated anogenital cancer. Each CDR3 is given with its conserved first and last residue. A D gene is named only where the DNA matches it firmly. Clone sizes are given selectively: once, few, many, or a class where the clone is expanded.

D gene: -
V gene: TRBV28
clone size: -
J gene: TRBJ2-7
CDR3 DNA: TGTGCCAGCAGTTTAAGAAGGACACTCTCCTACGAGCAGTACTTC
CDR3 protein: CASSLRRTLSYEQYF

D gene: TRBD1
V gene: TRBV7-2
clone size: -
J gene: TRBJ1-6
CDR3 DNA: TGTGCCAGCAGCCTGACAGGGAAGGGTTCACCCCTCCACTTT
CDR3 protein: CASSLTGKGSPLHF

D gene: -
V gene: TRBV5-4
clone size: -
J gene: TRBJ2-5
CDR3 DNA: TGTGCCAGCAGCTGGGACATTACCCAAGAGACCCAGTACTTC
CDR3 protein: CASSWDITQETQYF

D gene: -
V gene: TRBV30
clone size: -
J gene: TRBJ1-1
CDR3 DNA: TGTGCCTGGATACGGCGTAGCACTGAAGCTTTCTTT
CDR3 protein: CAWIRRSTEAFF

D gene: -
V gene: TRBV28
clone size: -
J gene: TRBJ2-5
CDR3 DNA: TGTGCCAGCAGGGCGGGGCTACAAGAGACCCAGTACTTC
CDR3 protein: CASRAGLQETQYF

D gene: -
V gene: TRBV7-2
clone size: -
J gene: TRBJ1-2
CDR3 DNA: TGTGCCAGCAGCTTAGCATTGGCCGGTAACTATGGCTACACCTTC
CDR3 protein: CASSLALAGNYGYTF

D gene: -
V gene: TRBV7-2
clone size: -
J gene: TRBJ2-3
CDR3 DNA: TGTGCCAGCAGCTCCCGGACTCGCACAGATACGCAGTATTTT
CDR3 protein: CASSSRTRTDTQYF

D gene: TRBD1
V gene: TRBV10-3
clone size: -
J gene: TRBJ2-7
CDR3 DNA: TGTGCCATCAGTGCGGTGAGGGGGCTCTACGAGCAGTACTTC
CDR3 protein: CAISAVRGLYEQYF

D gene: -
V gene: TRBV6-5
clone size: -
J gene: TRBJ2-2
CDR3 DNA: TGTGCCAGCAGTTTAAGACAACTTGCGAACACCGGGGAGCTGTTTTTT
CDR3 protein: CASSLRQLANTGELFF

D gene: TRBD2
V gene: TRBV27
clone size: -
J gene: TRBJ2-7
CDR3 DNA: TGTGCCAGCAGTTTATCGCGCCATGTGACTAGCGGGAGACTCGACGAGCAGTACTTC
CDR3 protein: CASSLSRHVTSGRLDEQYF

D gene: TRBD2
V gene: TRBV5-4
clone size: -
J gene: TRBJ2-3
CDR3 DNA: TGTGCCAGCAGGGGGGGGACCCAGAACACAGATACGCAGTATTTT
CDR3 protein: CASRGGTQNTDTQYF

D gene: -
V gene: TRBV18
clone size: -
J gene: TRBJ1-3
CDR3 DNA: TGTGCCAGCTCACGGGTCAGCTCTGGAAACACCATATATTTT
CDR3 protein: CASSRVSSGNTIYF

D gene: TRBD2
V gene: TRBV19
clone size: once
J gene: TRBJ2-3
CDR3 DNA: TGTGCCAGTCGTGACGGACTAGCGGGATTCACAGATACGCAGTATTTT
CDR3 protein: CASRDGLAGFTDTQYF

D gene: TRBD1
V gene: TRBV27
clone size: -
J gene: TRBJ2-3
CDR3 DNA: TGTGCCAGCAGCTCCCTGGACAGGGGGTCTGATACGCAGTATTTT
CDR3 protein: CASSSLDRGSDTQYF

D gene: -
V gene: TRBV11-2
clone size: -
J gene: TRBJ1-1
CDR3 DNA: TGTGCCAGCAGCCTGGACGGGGTCACTGAAGCTTTCTTT
CDR3 protein: CASSLDGVTEAFF

D gene: -
V gene: TRBV28
clone size: -
J gene: TRBJ1-4
CDR3 DNA: TGTGCCAGCAGGGACTATGAAAAACTGTTTTTT
CDR3 protein: CASRDYEKLFF

D gene: -
V gene: TRBV4-1
clone size: -
J gene: TRBJ1-1
CDR3 DNA: TGCGCCAGCAGCCCCCGGACAAAACTGGGCACTGAAGCTTTCTTT
CDR3 protein: CASSPRTKLGTEAFF

D gene: TRBD2
V gene: TRBV5-1
clone size: -
J gene: TRBJ2-1
CDR3 DNA: TGCGCCAGCAGCTTGGAGGCTAGCGGTCATGAGCAGTTCTTC
CDR3 protein: CASSLEASGHEQFF

D gene: -
V gene: TRBV7-2
clone size: -
J gene: TRBJ2-1
CDR3 DNA: TGTGCCAGCAGCTCCGGACAGAGCTCCTACAATGAGCAGTTCTTC
CDR3 protein: CASSSGQSSYNEQFF

D gene: TRBD1
V gene: TRBV4-1
clone size: -
J gene: TRBJ1-1
CDR3 DNA: TGCGCCAGCAGCCACCTATTCGTCAGGGGGGACACTGAAGCTTTCTTT
CDR3 protein: CASSHLFVRGDTEAFF

D gene: -
V gene: TRBV2
clone size: -
J gene: TRBJ1-3
CDR3 DNA: TGTGCCAGCAGACCCCAGGGGCCCGGAAACACCATATATTTT
CDR3 protein: CASRPQGPGNTIYF

D gene: -
V gene: TRBV7-6
clone size: -
J gene: TRBJ2-7
CDR3 DNA: TGTGCCAGCAGCTTAGGGGACTCCTACGAGCAGTACTTC
CDR3 protein: CASSLGDSYEQYF

D gene: TRBD1
V gene: TRBV6-5
clone size: -
J gene: TRBJ1-2
CDR3 DNA: TGTGCCAGCAGGGGACAGGGGATGGGCGATGGCTACACCTTC
CDR3 protein: CASRGQGMGDGYTF

D gene: -
V gene: TRBV6-1
clone size: -
J gene: TRBJ2-7
CDR3 DNA: TGTGCCAGCACGGGCCAGTTGAGCTCCTACGAGCAGTACTTC
CDR3 protein: CASTGQLSSYEQYF

D gene: -
V gene: TRBV10-3
clone size: once
J gene: TRBJ1-1
CDR3 DNA: TGTGCCAGCTTAGGACAGCCGAACACTGAAGCTTTCTTT
CDR3 protein: CASLGQPNTEAFF

D gene: -
V gene: TRBV18
clone size: -
J gene: TRBJ1-3
CDR3 DNA: TGTGCCAGCCGACCGGGCTTATCTGGAAACACCATATATTTT
CDR3 protein: CASRPGLSGNTIYF

D gene: -
V gene: TRBV9
clone size: once
J gene: TRBJ1-2
CDR3 DNA: TGTGCCAGCAGGGAACAGGGAGAGTCTGGCTACACCTTC
CDR3 protein: CASREQGESGYTF

D gene: -
V gene: TRBV6-1
clone size: -
J gene: TRBJ2-7
CDR3 DNA: TGTGCCAGCAGCGAACGAGGACGGGGGGAGCAGTACTTC
CDR3 protein: CASSERGRGEQYF